The TCR beta chain under discussion was sequenced for a study of cytomegalovirus exposure and HLA in healthy donors. Only in-frame clones appear in the TCRdb table, and some are missing; sequencing was by immunoSEQ multiplex PCR. Among fewer than 250,000 clones, 80% to 90% were seen once, and the ten largest hold 1.5% to 2%. Study-wide results and caveats: The tendency of first-cohort TCR clusters to co-occur in the 120 or so validation repertoires emerged from a later analysis. Cytomegalovirus status was reportedly diagnosed by the classifier with high sensitivity and specificity. Most observed TCR sequences were rare, whereas some public TCRs were detected in many donors.

About this clone: What it recognizes is unknown.

The TCR was taken from a young woman in good health and CMV-seropositive. Sequencing input: PBMCs.

CDR3 residues: CSARDVRQYF. The CDR3 DNA reads TGCAGTGCTAGAGATGTTCGGCAGTACTTC. The chain carries TRBV20-1 and TRBJ2-7; D unclear. Germline V gives CDR1 DFQATT, CDR2 SNEGSKA (reference sequence). The germline V and J ends were trimmed by 0 bases and 9 bases, with 6 bases remaining between them. The CDR3 loop spans 10 amino acids.